The clone carrying this T cell receptor (beta chain) was counted between two and nine times. Its antigen is unidentified. The data are from a study of a mutant IDH1 vaccine in newly diagnosed glioma. In the study overall: Antecedent treatment encompassed radiotherapy, temozolomide, or their combination; the majority received both. Overall study findings and caveats: Changes in the top peripheral T cell clonotypes seemingly had no bearing on pseudoprogression.

Clones were read by immunoSEQ multiplex PCR, and TCRdb kept only the in-frame ones, dropping some. The profile shows about 88,000 clones, over 75% of them singletons. Described time point: baseline, week 1 (first vaccination visit). Noted treatment: pre-vaccination baseline after standard-of-care therapy. Trimming cost V 4 bases and J 5 bases, with 8 bases left between them. CDR3 size: 12 residues. CDR1 and CDR2 (germline): SEHNR, FQNEAQ (reference sequence). This chain links TRBV7-9 with TRBJ1-1, with D possibly matching TRBD1 (6 bases). The sequence was obtained from a man in his forties or fifties with glioma. Some clones in this sample may be carry-over from other donors' samples. The sequencing here drew on PBMCs, taken from a glioma patient treated with radiotherapy, temozolomide or both. CDR3 in amino acids: CASSWGQTEAFF. CDR3 nucleotides: TGTGCCAGCAGCTGGGGACAAACTGAAGCTTTCTTT.